The entry below gives a single T cell receptor (beta chain) sequence along with its context. These data are taken from a study of T cell changes during pregnancy in multiple sclerosis. Measured with immunoSEQ multiplex PCR; TCRdb has only the in-frame clones, and not every one. The sample records approximately 34,000 clones, 90% being singletons. This TCR derives from a female donor with multiple sclerosis, enrolled in a pregnancy study. Source: CD8+ T cells from peripheral blood mononuclear cells, taken before pregnancy.

DNA of the CDR3: TGTGCCACCTACTCATCTTGGGATACGCAGTATTTT. Encoded protein: CATYSSWDTQYF. This chain links TRBV28 with TRBJ2-3; no clear D. Per the germline V gene, CDR1 is MDHEN and CDR2 is SYDVKM. V was trimmed by 10 bases and J by 6 bases, leaving 14 bases between them. The CDR3 spans 12 residues.